This record looks at one TCR beta chain sequence and its context. Looked up from germline, CDR1 is SQVTM and CDR2 is ANQGSEA. This CDR3 has 12 residues. The J segment lost 5 bases and the V segment lost 4 bases, leaving 5 bases of the junction unmatched. Original processing notes: Per-sample TCR counts ranged from about 23,224 to 690,600, median roughly 96,000. A single record per CDR3 protein comes from TCRdb applying MiXCR to the RACE reads. TCRdb assigned the V and J calls; the authors' analysis was not used. The profile shows 65,000 to 95,000 distinct CDR3 sequences, less than 8% of them singletons. The data derive from a study of human T cells and chemical hapten exposure. Described time point: patch test 2, 6 weeks after DPC sensitization. The treatment was: therapeutic diphenylcyclopropenone sensitization with weekly scalp DPC.

The sequenced sample was whole blood, obtained in connection with sensitization to the hapten diphenylcyclopropenone (DPC). This sequence originates from a woman aged 30 to 39 with alopecia areata. Some clones in this sample may be carry-over from other donors' samples. The chain couples TRBV29-1 to TRBJ2-7; 7 bases align to TRBD1. The CDR3 spells CSVGRGSDEQYF. The CDR3 nucleotides read TGCAGCGTTGGCAGGGGGTCTGACGAGCAGTACTTC.